What follows describes a single TCR beta chain. Total RNA amounts of at least 5 micrograms were extracted per sample. These data originate in a study of blood T cells in healthy people across ages. Alongside a J-beta primer mix, a sample-barcoded 5' primer served in a second PCR lasting roughly 7 to 11 cycles. TCRdb itself ran the 5' RACE reads through MiXCR, one entry per CDR3 protein. The sample lists hundreds of thousands of distinct CDR3 sequences; around 24% were seen once. This CDR3 region has 12 residues. Per the germline V gene, CDR1 is SEHNR and CDR2 is FQNEAQ (reference sequence). Trimming took off 5 bases at V and 17 bases at J, with 18 bases between the two ends. These sequences were also reported in another study, on T cells of mothers and their children.

The chain has TRBV7-9 and TRBJ1-4; D is unclear. Sequencing used blood. The receptor's source is a boy younger than 18 in good health. The CDR3 region has the DNA TGTGCCAGCAGCCACGACTCGCCCCTCGTCTTTTTT. This sequence encodes CASSHDSPLVFF.